The 21 T cell receptor beta chains below come from one sample, sequenced in a study of T cells in Graves' hyperthyroidism and ophthalmopathy. TCR beta CDR3 regions were amplified from RNA. The primer set for the first-round RT-PCR of the TCR CDR3 was HTBI. Each CDR3 protein gets one entry after TCRdb re-called the multiplex PCR reads with MiXCR. The sample shows 300,000 to 400,000 distinct CDR3 sequences, 13% to 15% of them seen only once. The sample was blood. These receptors all come from a young woman with Graves' ophthalmopathy.

CDR3 region: CASSATSATVNEQFF. The CDR3, as DNA: TGCGCCAGCAGCGCCACTAGCGCGACCGTCAATGAGCAGTTCTTC. The J gene is TRBJ2-1, the V gene TRBV5-1; 7 positions match TRBD2. The germline gives CDR1 SGHRS, CDR2 YFSETQ. This CDR3 region has 15 residues. The trim removed 4 bases at V and 6 bases at J, leaving 10 bases unmatched.

This clonotype showed up many times. CDR3 region: CASSQGATGNTIYF. The CDR3 DNA follows: TGTGCCAGCAGCCAAGGGGCAACGGGAAACACCATATATTTT. The rearrangement uses TRBV11-2 and TRBJ1-3, with a tentative D call TRBD1 (5 bases). V lost 5 bases and J 4 bases, leaving 12 bases between the germline ends. This CDR3 is 14 amino acids long. The germline CDR1 and CDR2 sequences are SGHAT and FQNNGV.

This clonotype has only a few counts. A much larger clone sits a single nucleotide away, making a read error possible. This rearrangement joins TRBV20-1 to TRBJ2-3, with 9 bases identical to TRBD2. This CDR3 is 16 amino acids long. The V gene's germline CDR1 is DFQATT and CDR2 SNEGSKA (reference sequence). Trimming cost V 2 bases and J 4 bases; bases outside gene matches: 10. The CDR3 loop is CSARPLSGRISDTQYF. The CDR3 DNA reads as TGCAGTGCTAGACCCTTAAGCGGGAGGATTTCAGATACGCAGTATTTT.

This clonotype has just a few counts. The genes are TRBV28 and TRBJ2-1, with a possible D match to TRBD2 (5 bases). V gave up 5 bases and J gave up 10 bases, with 9 bases separating them. The CDR3 loop spans 11 amino acids. Germline loops: CDR1 MDHEN, CDR2 SYDVKM. CDR3 loop: CASSPRLEQFF. The CDR3 region has the DNA TGTGCCAGCAGTCCACGACTAGAGCAGTTCTTC.

Many counts were recorded for this clonotype. The V and J genes are TRBV27 and TRBJ1-5; D gene ambiguous. The germline gives CDR1 MNHEY, CDR2 SMNVEV (reference sequence). Trimming removed 1 base at V and 1 base at J, with 8 bases between. This CDR3 has 15 residues. The CDR3 nucleotides read TGTGCCAGCAGTTTATGGTCCGCGAGCAATCAGCCCCAGCATTTT. Translating gives CASSLWSASNQPQHF.

Only a few counts were recorded for this clonotype. The V and J genes are TRBV9 and TRBJ1-3; D ambiguous. This CDR3 has 17 amino acids. Trimming stripped 3 bases from V and 4 bases from J, with 20 bases between. Germline CDR1 is SGDLS and CDR2 is YYNGEE. CDR3 region: CASSAAVGRELGNTIYF. The DNA of the CDR3 is TGTGCCAGCAGCGCCGCCGTCGGCCGAGAATTAGGAAACACCATATATTTT.

The rearrangement joins TRBV5-1 to TRBJ2-4; a possible D gene is TRBD2 (5 bases). This CDR3 is built from 13 residues. Trimming cost V 5 bases and J 4 bases, with 10 bases left between them. The germline gives CDR1 SGHRS, CDR2 YFSETQ. In nucleotides, the CDR3 is TGCGCCAGCAGACGGGAAGCTAAAAACATTCAGTACTTC. It yields the protein CASRREAKNIQYF. The whole variable domain, filled in from reference TRBV5-1 and TRBJ2-4, reads KAGVTQTPRYLIKTRGQQVTLSCSPISGHRSVSWYQQTPGQGLQFLFEYFSETQRNKGNFPGRFSGRQFSNSRSEMNVSTLELGDSALYLCASRREAKNIQYFGAGTRLSVL.

This clonotype was detected ten times or more. This chain connects TRBV19 to TRBJ2-7, with 10 bases fitting TRBD2. CDR1 and CDR2 (germline): LNHDA, SQIVND (reference sequence). The CDR3 totals 14 residues. Trimming removed 5 bases from V and 2 bases from J; junction bases left unmatched: 3. The chain's CDR3 is CASSLAGVTYEQYF. The CDR3, as DNA: TGTGCCAGTAGTCTAGCGGGGGTGACCTACGAGCAGTACTTC.

The sample holds many counts of this clonotype. The chain has TRBV7-9 and TRBJ2-2; a weak D match, TRBD2 (6 bases). Germline V gene lookup returns CDR1 SEHNR and CDR2 FQNEAQ (reference sequence). This CDR3 has 14 residues. V lost 6 bases to trimming and J lost 5 bases, with 13 bases between them. The DNA for the CDR3 is TGTGCCAGCAGTCCCTCCGGGGGTACCGGGGAGCTGTTTTTT. Translating it yields CASSPSGGTGELFF.

This clonotype was seen many times. The V and J genes are TRBV29-1 and TRBJ1-1; 9 nucleotides match TRBD1. The CDR3 spans 13 residues. The V gene's germline CDR1 is SQVTM and CDR2 ANQGSEA. Unmatched junction bases numbered 5, after V lost 4 bases and J lost 5 bases. This CDR3 reads CSVVRDRATEAFF. CDR3 in DNA: TGCAGCGTTGTCCGGGACAGGGCTACTGAAGCTTTCTTT.

The chain employs TRBV5-4 and TRBJ2-3, with 9 bases identical to TRBD2. This CDR3 contains 16 residues. Germline CDR1 reads SGHNT; CDR2 reads YYREEE (reference sequence). Trimming took 0 bases from V and 3 from J; bases not matched to a gene: 5. CDR3 protein: CASSLGLAVGTDTQYF. In DNA form, the CDR3 reads TGTGCCAGCAGCTTGGGACTAGCGGTTGGAACAGATACGCAGTATTTT.

CDR3 protein: CASSTTGGLYGYTF. CDR3 coding DNA: TGTGCCAGCAGCACGACAGGGGGGCTCTATGGCTACACCTTC. The chain links TRBV5-4 to TRBJ1-2, with TRBD1 matching 9 bases. The V gene's germline CDR1 is SGHNT and CDR2 YYREEE (reference sequence). With V trimmed by 4 bases and J by 4 bases, 5 bases remained unmatched. The CDR3 is 14 amino acids.

This clonotype was seen more than once but under ten times. A clone one base away is much larger, so this may be a read error. The gene calls are TRBV28 and TRBJ2-6; D is uncertain. The CDR3 extends over 13 amino acids. Germline V CDR1 and CDR2: MDHEN, SYDVKM. V was cut by 3 bases and J by 2 bases, with 2 bases left in between. The CDR3 nucleotides read TGTGCCAGCAGTTTCCCTGGGGCCAACGTCCTGACTTTC. This translates into CASSFPGANVLTF.

The chain carries TRBV2 and TRBJ1-5, with D unclear. The CDR3 extends over 16 amino acids. Germline V lookup: CDR1 SNHLY, CDR2 FYNNEI. V was trimmed by 0 bases and J by 7 bases, leaving 16 bases between them. The CDR3 DNA reads as TGTGCCAGCAGTGAAGCTGGGAAGGGAATAGGGCAGCCCCAGCATTTT. Its protein is CASSEAGKGIGQPQHF.

The chain joins TRBV20-1 to TRBJ2-7, with D possibly being TRBD2 (7 bases). The V end was cut by 2 bases, the J end by 2 bases, with 16 bases between. Looked up from germline, CDR1 is DFQATT and CDR2 is SNEGSKA (reference sequence). The CDR3 sequence is 15 residues long. The CDR3 bases are TGCAGTGCTAGACCCTCTAGGGGGGGCACCTACGAGCAGTACTTC. Protein: CSARPSRGGTYEQYF.

The chain joins TRBV7-9 to TRBJ2-7; 7 bases match TRBD1. This CDR3 is built from 14 residues. The germline V gene has CDR1 SEHNR and CDR2 FQNEAQ (reference sequence). Unmatched junction bases numbered 6, after V lost 5 bases and J lost 2 bases. CDR3 amino acids: CASSRGQETYEQYF. CDR3 coding DNA: TGTGCCAGCAGCCGCGGACAGGAAACCTACGAGCAGTACTTC.

This clonotype was recorded many times. V gene TRBV14 combines with J gene TRBJ1-1; D is uncertain. Germline V gene sequence: CDR1 SGHDN, CDR2 FVKESK. V was clipped by 3 bases and J by 4 bases, with 9 bases between them. The CDR3 is 13 amino acids. CDR3 nucleotides: TGTGCCAGCAGCCAGCGCTCTGGCACTGAAGCTTTCTTT. Amino acid sequence: CASSQRSGTEAFF.

This clonotype was seen repeatedly, ten times or more. V and J are TRBV20-1 and TRBJ2-7; weak D call: TRBD2 (6 bases). Germline V gene lookup returns CDR1 DFQATT and CDR2 SNEGSKA (reference sequence). V shed 3 bases and J shed 0 bases, with 12 bases lying between them. This CDR3 contains 14 residues. CDR3 DNA sequence: TGCAGTGCTAGGGCGGCGGGGACCTCCTACGAGCAGTACTTC. Amino acids: CSARAAGTSYEQYF.

This clonotype occurred many times. CDR3 amino acids: CVTIPWDRPYEQYF. The CDR3, as DNA: TGTGTTACAATTCCTTGGGACCGCCCCTACGAGCAGTACTTC. The chain has TRBV30 and TRBJ2-7, with D possibly called TRBD1 or TRBD2 (5 bases each). The V gene's germline CDR1 is GTSNPN and CDR2 SVGIG (reference sequence). This CDR3 region has 14 residues.

This clonotype was recorded many times. The chain recombines TRBV7-9 with TRBJ2-1, with D possibly being TRBD2 (5 bases). The V gene's germline CDR1 is SEHNR and CDR2 FQNEAQ (reference sequence). CDR3 length: 13 amino acids. The V end lost 2 bases, the J end lost 8 bases, and 10 bases lay between the germline ends. The CDR3 sequence is CASSLLAGYEQFF. The CDR3 DNA reads TGTGCCAGCAGCTTACTAGCTGGCTATGAGCAGTTCTTC.

This chain joins TRBV29-1 and TRBJ2-3; 9 bases agree with TRBD1. This CDR3 spans 15 amino acids. Germline assignment: CDR1 SQVTM and CDR2 ANQGSEA. V trimming: 5 bases; J trimming: 7 bases; junction bases outside the gene matches: 13. The CDR3 region is CSVSGRGTGINTQYF. In DNA, the CDR3 is TGCAGCGTTTCCGGCCGTGGGACAGGGATAAATACGCAGTATTTT.